This T cell receptor (beta chain) was captured in a study of CD8+ T cells in alopecia areata. About the research overall: Treated individuals took tofacitinib by mouth, 5 to 10 mg twice daily. Study-wide points: Mice showed TCR sharing more clearly than patients did, possibly owing to HLA.

V lost 4 bases and J lost 6; bases outside the gene matches: 7. The CDR3 spans 15 residues. Germline assignment: CDR1 SEHNR and CDR2 FQNEAQ (reference sequence). Sequencing templates came from extracted RNA that was reverse transcribed into cDNA. Sequencing was performed with immunoSEQ multiplex PCR; in TCRdb, only in-frame clones are kept and a portion is missing. The sample lists more than 95,000 clones, under 40% occurring once. As part of sample collection, lesional scalp punch biopsies and peripheral blood were taken from alopecia areata patients. T lymphocytes (CD4+ and CD8+) were sorted from PBMCs. The table lists this clone with a few counts. Its cognate antigen is unknown.

Sequencing was done on a sample of CD4+ T cells sorted from blood. This receptor was taken from a human donor with alopecia areata. This chain uses TRBV7-9 with TRBJ2-1, with 9 nucleotides matching TRBD2. The chain's CDR3 is CASSSSGGPANEQFF. CDR3 sequence (DNA): TGTGCCAGCAGCTCGAGCGGGGGGCCCGCCAATGAGCAGTTCTTC.